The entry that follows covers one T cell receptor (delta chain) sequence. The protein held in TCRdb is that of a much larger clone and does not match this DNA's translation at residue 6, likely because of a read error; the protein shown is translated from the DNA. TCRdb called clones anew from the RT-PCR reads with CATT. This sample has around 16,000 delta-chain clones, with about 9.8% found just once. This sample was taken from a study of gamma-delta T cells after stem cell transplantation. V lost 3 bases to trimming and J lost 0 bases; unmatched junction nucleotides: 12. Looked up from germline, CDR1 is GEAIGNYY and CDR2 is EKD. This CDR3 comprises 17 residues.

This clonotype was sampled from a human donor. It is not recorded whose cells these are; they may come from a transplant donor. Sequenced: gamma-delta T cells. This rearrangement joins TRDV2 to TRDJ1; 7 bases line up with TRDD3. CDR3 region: CACDAFTEGYHTDKLIF. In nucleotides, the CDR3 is TGTGCCTGTGACGCCTTTACAGAGGGATACCACACCGATAAACTCATCTTT.